The rows below give T cell receptor beta chains drawn from one sample of a study of response to subunit inactivated influenza vaccine. Using its own MiXCR run on the RT-PCR reads, TCRdb lists one record per CDR3 protein. The sample holds some 800,000 distinct CDR3 sequences; over 20% are singletons and the top ten take 9.5% to 13%. Sequences were derived from PBMCs from blood, sampled less than 6 days after vaccination. Receptors originate from a man aged 45-60 years who received an inactivated influenza vaccine. Both conserved end residues are part of each CDR3. The D gene is left open where the match is weak. A clone size is listed for some rows: how often the clone was seen (once, few, many), or a class if it is expanded.

abundance	v_gene	d_gene	j_gene	CDR3aa	CDR3nt
few	TRBV20-1	NA	TRBJ1-3	CSARGPGNTIYF	TGCAGTGCTAGGGGTCCTGGAAACACCATATATTTT
NA	TRBV28	NA	TRBJ2-2	CASSRPTGELFF	TGTGCCAGCTCGCGGCCAACCGGGGAGCTGTTTTTT
NA	TRBV20-1	NA	TRBJ2-1	CSASPETNKGNEQFF	TGCAGTGCTAGCCCCGAAACGAATAAGGGCAATGAGCAGTTCTTC
NA	TRBV3-1	NA	TRBJ2-1	CASSQGGRRVYNEQFF	TGTGCCAGCAGCCAGGGTGGCAGGAGGGTGTACAATGAGCAGTTCTTC
NA	TRBV29-1	TRBD1	TRBJ1-2	CSVDDSGGYGYTF	TGCAGCGTTGACGATTCAGGGGGGTATGGCTACACCTTC
few	TRBV7-9	NA	TRBJ2-3	CASSSTVGGDTQYF	TGTGCCAGCAGCTCAACCGTAGGGGGAGATACGCAGTATTTT
NA	TRBV12-3/TRBV12-4	TRBD1	TRBJ2-1	CASTHRGTGHGEQFF	TGTGCCAGCACCCACAGGGGGACAGGGCATGGTGAGCAGTTCTTC
NA	TRBV20-1	NA	TRBJ1-6	CSAPSQAANSPLHF	TGCAGTGCTCCATCACAGGCGGCAAATTCACCCCTCCACTTT
NA	TRBV7-2	NA	TRBJ2-3	CASPRPSTDTQYF	TGTGCCAGCCCTCGCCCTAGCACAGATACGCAGTATTTT
NA	TRBV6-2/TRBV6-3	NA	TRBJ2-1	CASSPSVPARPYNEQFF	TGTGCCAGCAGTCCCTCAGTTCCCGCGCGCCCCTACAATGAGCAGTTCTTC
few	TRBV12-3/TRBV12-4	TRBD2	TRBJ2-1	CAILEREGNNEQFF	TGTGCCATCCTCGAGCGGGAGGGAAACAATGAGCAGTTCTTC
NA	TRBV6-5	NA	TRBJ2-3	CASSWPVGADTQYF	TGTGCCAGCAGTTGGCCCGTGGGGGCAGATACGCAGTATTTT
few	TRBV2	NA	TRBJ2-7	CASSGTVGPYEQYF	TGTGCCAGCAGTGGGACAGTCGGCCCCTACGAGCAGTACTTC
few	TRBV2	NA	TRBJ2-2	CASSGSSVYVTGELFF	TGTGCCAGCAGCGGGTCTAGCGTTTATGTCACCGGGGAGCTGTTTTTT
few	TRBV7-2	NA	TRBJ1-6	CASRPGAYNSPLHF	TGTGCCAGCAGGCCGGGAGCCTATAATTCACCCCTCCACTTT
NA	TRBV4-1	NA	TRBJ1-6	CASSLTGTGNSPLHF	TGCGCCAGCAGCCTCACCGGGACTGGGAATTCACCCCTCCACTTT
NA	TRBV29-1	TRBD1	TRBJ2-3	CSPQGADTQYF	TGCAGTCCCCAGGGGGCAGATACGCAGTATTTT
many	TRBV10-3	NA	TRBJ2-1	CAISTQTQGNEQFF	TGTGCCATCAGCACCCAGACGCAGGGGAATGAGCAGTTCTTC
few	TRBV7-2	NA	TRBJ2-7	CASSLKASYEQYF	TGTGCCAGCAGCTTGAAGGCCTCCTACGAGCAGTACTTC
many	TRBV20-1	TRBD1	TRBJ1-6	CSARWDSKHHF	TGCAGTGCTCGCTGGGACAGTAAACACCACTTT
many	TRBV7-2	NA	TRBJ2-3	CASSLLGPDTQYF	TGTGCCAGCAGCTTACTGGGACCTGATACGCAGTATTTT
many	TRBV5-1	NA	TRBJ2-1	CASSLGGGDEQFF	TGCGCCAGCAGCTTGGGTGGTGGGGATGAGCAGTTCTTC
NA	TRBV20-1	NA	TRBJ2-5	CSARDFRDLETQYF	TGCAGTGCTAGAGATTTCCGGGACCTCGAGACCCAGTACTTC
few	TRBV5-1	NA	TRBJ1-1	CASNEEDVNTEAFF	TGCGCCAGCAACGAAGAGGACGTGAACACTGAAGCTTTCTTT
NA	TRBV6-2/TRBV6-3	TRBD1	TRBJ2-4	CASSYNRGRLQNIQYF	TGTGCCAGCAGTTACAACAGGGGGCGACTACAAAACATTCAGTACTTC
NA	TRBV4-1	TRBD2	TRBJ2-1	CASSQDAAPGGPNEQFF	TGCGCCAGCAGCCAAGATGCCGCCCCGGGGGGGCCGAATGAGCAGTTCTTC
NA	TRBV28	NA	TRBJ2-5	CASSSRKETEYQETQYF	TGTGCCAGCAGTTCCAGGAAGGAAACGGAATACCAAGAGACCCAGTACTTC
NA	TRBV6-2/TRBV6-3	NA	TRBJ2-1	CASKAPRPSGDEQFF	TGTGCCAGCAAGGCGCCGAGACCCTCGGGCGATGAGCAGTTCTTC
NA	TRBV20-1	NA	TRBJ1-1	CSARDPEMETEAFF	TGCAGTGCTAGAGATCCGGAGATGGAGACTGAAGCTTTCTTT
many	TRBV12-3/TRBV12-4	NA	TRBJ2-2	CASSLLEVTGELFF	TGTGCCAGCAGCCTTTTAGAGGTCACCGGGGAGCTGTTTTTT
NA	TRBV11-2	NA	TRBJ2-5	CASSLVPSAGQETQYF	TGTGCCAGCAGCTTAGTGCCTAGCGCCGGGCAAGAGACCCAGTACTTC
NA	TRBV11-2	NA	TRBJ1-2	CASSLDHGGIGYTF	TGTGCCAGCAGCTTAGATCATGGGGGTATCGGCTACACCTTC
few	TRBV20-1	NA	TRBJ2-6	CSARRENSGANVLTF	TGCAGTGCTAGACGGGAGAACTCTGGGGCCAACGTCCTGACTTTC
few	TRBV20-1	TRBD1	TRBJ2-7	CSAMTGGGYEQYF	TGCAGTGCTATGACAGGGGGCGGATACGAGCAGTACTTC
NA	TRBV5-1	TRBD1	TRBJ1-6	CASSWGTGDIFYNSPLHF	TGCGCCAGCAGCTGGGGGACAGGAGATATCTTTTATAATTCACCCCTCCACTTT